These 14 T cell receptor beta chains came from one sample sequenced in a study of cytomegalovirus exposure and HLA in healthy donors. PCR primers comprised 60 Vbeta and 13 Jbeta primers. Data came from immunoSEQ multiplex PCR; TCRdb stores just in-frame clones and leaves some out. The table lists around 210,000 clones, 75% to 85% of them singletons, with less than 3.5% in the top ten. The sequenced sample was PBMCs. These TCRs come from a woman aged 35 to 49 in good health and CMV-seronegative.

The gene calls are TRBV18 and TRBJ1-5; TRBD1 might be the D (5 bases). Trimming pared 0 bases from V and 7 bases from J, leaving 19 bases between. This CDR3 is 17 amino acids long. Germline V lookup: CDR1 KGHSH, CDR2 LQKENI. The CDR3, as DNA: TGTGCCAGCTCACCACCCGCAGGCCAGGGACTTGGCCAGCCCCAGCATTTT. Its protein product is CASSPPAGQGLGQPQHF.

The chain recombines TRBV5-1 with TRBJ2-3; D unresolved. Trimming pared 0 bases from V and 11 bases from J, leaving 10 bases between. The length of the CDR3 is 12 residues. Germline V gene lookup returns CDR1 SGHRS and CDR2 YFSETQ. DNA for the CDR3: TGCGCCAGCAGCTTGGGGCACTCAGGGCAGTATTTT. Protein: CASSLGHSGQYF.

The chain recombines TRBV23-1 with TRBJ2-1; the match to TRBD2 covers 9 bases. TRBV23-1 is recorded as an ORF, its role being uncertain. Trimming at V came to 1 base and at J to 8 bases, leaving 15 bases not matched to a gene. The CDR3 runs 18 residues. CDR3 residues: CASSQWGGRAKRGDEQFF. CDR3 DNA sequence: TGCGCCAGCAGTCAATGGGGCGGGAGGGCCAAAAGGGGTGATGAGCAGTTCTTC.

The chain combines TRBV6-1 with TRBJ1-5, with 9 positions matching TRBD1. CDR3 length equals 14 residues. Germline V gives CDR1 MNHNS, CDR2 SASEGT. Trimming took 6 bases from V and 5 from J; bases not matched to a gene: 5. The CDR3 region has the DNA TGTGCCAGCAGCCGGGACAGGGAGGATCAGCCCCAGCATTTT. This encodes CASSRDREDQPQHF.

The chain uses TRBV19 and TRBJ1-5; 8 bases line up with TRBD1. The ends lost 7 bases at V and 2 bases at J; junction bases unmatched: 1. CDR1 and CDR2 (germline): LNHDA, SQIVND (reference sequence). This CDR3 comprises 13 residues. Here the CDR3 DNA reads TGTGCCAGTAAGACAGGGGGCAATCAGCCCCAGCATTTT. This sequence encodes CASKTGGNQPQHF.

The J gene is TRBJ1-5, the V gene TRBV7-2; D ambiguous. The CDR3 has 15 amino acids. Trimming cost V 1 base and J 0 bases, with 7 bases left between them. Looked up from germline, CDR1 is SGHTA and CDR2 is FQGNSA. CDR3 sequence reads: CASSLGPVSNQPQHF. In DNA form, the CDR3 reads TGTGCCAGCAGCTTAGGTCCAGTTAGCAATCAGCCCCAGCATTTT.

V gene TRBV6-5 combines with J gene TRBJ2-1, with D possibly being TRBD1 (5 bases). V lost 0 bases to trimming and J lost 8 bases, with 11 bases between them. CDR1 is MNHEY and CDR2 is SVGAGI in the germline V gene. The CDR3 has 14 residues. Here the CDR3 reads CASSYSLGADEQFF. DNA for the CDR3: TGTGCCAGCAGTTACTCGTTAGGGGCCGATGAGCAGTTCTTC.

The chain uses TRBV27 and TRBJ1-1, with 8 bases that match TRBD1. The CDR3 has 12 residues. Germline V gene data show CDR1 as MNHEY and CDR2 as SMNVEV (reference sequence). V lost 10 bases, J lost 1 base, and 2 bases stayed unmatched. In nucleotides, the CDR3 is TGTGCCACCGGGACAGGGAACACTGAAGCTTTCTTT. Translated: CATGTGNTEAFF.

The chain's CDR3 is CASISGQNYGYTF. DNA of the CDR3: TGTGCCAGCATCTCCGGACAGAACTATGGCTACACCTTC. This rearrangement joins TRBV28 to TRBJ1-2; TRBD1 might be the D (6 bases). The germline V and J ends were trimmed by 7 bases and 2 bases, with 11 bases remaining between them. Per the germline V gene, CDR1 is MDHEN and CDR2 is SYDVKM. CDR3 length: 13 amino acids.

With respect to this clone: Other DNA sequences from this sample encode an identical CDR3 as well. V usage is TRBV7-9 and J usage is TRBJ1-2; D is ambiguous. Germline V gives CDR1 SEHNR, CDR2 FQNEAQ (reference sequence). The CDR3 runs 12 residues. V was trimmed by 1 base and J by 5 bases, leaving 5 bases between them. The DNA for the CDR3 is TGTGCCAGCAGCTTAGGAGGGTATGGCTACACCTTC. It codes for CASSLGGYGYTF.

CDR3 DNA sequence: TGCGCCAGCAGCCCCGGGACAGGGCCTACCCGAGAGCAGTTCTTC. Protein: CASSPGTGPTREQFF. V is TRBV5-1 and J is TRBJ2-1; 9 bases are shared with TRBD1. The germline gives CDR1 SGHRS, CDR2 YFSETQ. The CDR3 has 15 amino acids. J gave up 10 bases and V 4 bases, and 12 bases lay outside the gene matches.

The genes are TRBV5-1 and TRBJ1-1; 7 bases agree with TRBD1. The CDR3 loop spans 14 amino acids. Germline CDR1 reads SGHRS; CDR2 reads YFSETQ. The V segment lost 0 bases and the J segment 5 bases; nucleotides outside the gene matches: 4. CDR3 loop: CASSLAGGWTEAFF. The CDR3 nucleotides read TGCGCCAGCAGCTTGGCAGGGGGGTGGACTGAAGCTTTCTTT.

CDR3 DNA: TGTGCCAGCAGCGCCCTAGGTGGAGGGCTCGAGCAGTACTTC. Protein: CASSALGGGLEQYF. The V and J genes are TRBV7-3 and TRBJ2-5; a possible D gene is TRBD2 (6 bases). The end of the DNA is better explained by TRBJ2-7, so the J call may be wrong. CDR3 length equals 14 residues. Germline lookup yields CDR1 SGHTA and CDR2 FQGTGA.

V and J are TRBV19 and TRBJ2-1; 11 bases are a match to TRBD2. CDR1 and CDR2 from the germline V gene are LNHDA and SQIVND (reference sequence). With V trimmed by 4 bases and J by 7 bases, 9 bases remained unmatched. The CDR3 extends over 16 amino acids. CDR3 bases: TGTGCCAGTAGTACCAAACCGGGACTAGCGGCAAATGAGCAGTTCTTC. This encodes CASSTKPGLAANEQFF.